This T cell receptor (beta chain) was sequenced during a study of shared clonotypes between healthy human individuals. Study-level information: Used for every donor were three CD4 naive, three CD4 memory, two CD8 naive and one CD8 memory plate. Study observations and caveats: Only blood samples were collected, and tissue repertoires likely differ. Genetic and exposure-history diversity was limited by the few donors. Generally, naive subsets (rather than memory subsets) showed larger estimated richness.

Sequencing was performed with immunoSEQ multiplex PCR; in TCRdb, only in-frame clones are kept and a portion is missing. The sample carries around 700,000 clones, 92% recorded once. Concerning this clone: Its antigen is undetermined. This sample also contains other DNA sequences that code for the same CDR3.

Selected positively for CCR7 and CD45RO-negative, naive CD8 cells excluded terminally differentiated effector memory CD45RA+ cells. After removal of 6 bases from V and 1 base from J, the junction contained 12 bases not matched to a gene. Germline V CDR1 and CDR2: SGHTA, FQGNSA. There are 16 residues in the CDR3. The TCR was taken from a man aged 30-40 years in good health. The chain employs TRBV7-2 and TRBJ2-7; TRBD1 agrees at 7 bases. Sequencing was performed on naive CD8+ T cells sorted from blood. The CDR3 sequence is CASSPFRQGVSYEQYF. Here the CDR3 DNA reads TGTGCCAGCAGTCCCTTTCGGCAGGGGGTTTCCTACGAGCAGTACTTC.